This T cell receptor beta chain was recorded in a study of T cell responses to AZD1222 COVID-19 vaccine. Study-wide results and caveats: The study found Spike-specific TCR breadth and depth rose after two AZD1222 doses.

Assay used: immunoSEQ multiplex PCR; TCRdb lists only in-frame clones, some missing. The table records 100,000 to 150,000 clones, over 75% of them present only once. The CDR3 totals 17 residues. Germline lookup yields CDR1 MNHEY and CDR2 SMNVEV (reference sequence). V dropped 5 bases and J dropped 7; count of bases not matched to a gene: 10. Details on this clone: Its antigen is currently unknown.

This chain links TRBV27 with TRBJ2-5; 16 bases line up with TRBD2. The receptor was derived from an adult in good health. The sequencing used peripheral blood, collected on day 0 of AZD1222 vaccination. The DNA of the CDR3 is TGTGCCAGCAGTCTTGGCCCGGGACTAGCGGGAGGGGGGACCCAGTACTTC. Translating it yields CASSLGPGLAGGGTQYF.